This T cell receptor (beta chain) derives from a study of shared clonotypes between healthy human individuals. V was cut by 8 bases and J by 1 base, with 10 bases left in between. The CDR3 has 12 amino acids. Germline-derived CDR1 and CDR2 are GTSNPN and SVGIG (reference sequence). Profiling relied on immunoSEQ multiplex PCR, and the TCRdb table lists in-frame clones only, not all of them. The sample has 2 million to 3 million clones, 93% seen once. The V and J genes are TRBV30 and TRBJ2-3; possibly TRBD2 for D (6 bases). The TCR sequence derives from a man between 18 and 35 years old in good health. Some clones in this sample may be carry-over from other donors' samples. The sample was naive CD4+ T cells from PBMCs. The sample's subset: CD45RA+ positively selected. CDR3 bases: TGTGCCCGCGGGGAGGGCACAGATACGCAGTATTTT. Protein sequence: CARGEGTDTQYF.